Below, 15 T cell receptor beta chains from the same sample are listed, as sequenced in a study of T cells in Graves' hyperthyroidism and ophthalmopathy. Amplification targeted TCR beta CDR3 regions from RNA transcripts. The study used the HTBI primer set for a first-round RT-PCR of the TCR CDR3. TCRdb re-called the multiplex PCR reads with MiXCR, one entry per CDR3 protein. This table holds under 800,000 distinct CDR3 sequences, about 15% found once. The specimen was blood. The receptor set was obtained from a woman aged 18-35 years with Graves' hyperthyroidism.

This clonotype showed up many times. The chain's CDR3 is CASSLTRDRNQPQHF. CDR3 DNA sequence: TGTGCCAGCAGCTTGACCCGGGACAGAAATCAGCCCCAGCATTTT. The chain has TRBV6-5 and TRBJ1-5; TRBD1 matches at 7 bases. The CDR3 contains 15 residues. Germline CDR1 and CDR2: MNHEY and SVGAGI. V lost 6 bases and J lost 4; bases outside the gene matches: 9.

V is TRBV2 and J is TRBJ2-7, with no clear D. The CDR3 runs 14 residues. Germline V lookup: CDR1 SNHLY, CDR2 FYNNEI. V shed 4 bases and J shed 2 bases, with 12 bases lying between them. CDR3 DNA sequence: TGTGCCAGCAGTGGGCTCGAGGAAACCTACGAGCAGTACTTC. This encodes CASSGLEETYEQYF.

This clonotype came up a few times. The V and J genes are TRBV4-2 and TRBJ2-1; 9 nucleotides line up with TRBD2. The CDR3 contains 17 residues. The V gene's germline CDR1 is LGHNA and CDR2 YNFKEQ. Germline trimming cut 1 base from V and 3 bases from J; bases unmatched to any gene: 7. CDR3 coding DNA: TGTGCCAGCAGCCAAGCTATGGCGGGAGGGGACTACAATGAGCAGTTCTTC. Translation: CASSQAMAGGDYNEQFF.

The table lists this clonotype with a few counts. The gene calls are TRBV24-1 and TRBJ2-7; either TRBD1 or TRBD2 may supply D (5 bases each). The V and J ends lost 9 bases and 2 bases respectively, with 13 bases between them. Germline V gene lookup returns CDR1 KGHDR and CDR2 SFDVKD. The CDR3 extends over 13 amino acids. In nucleotides, the CDR3 is TGTGCCACCGCGAGGGGTACCCCCTACGAGCAGTACTTC. It encodes CATARGTPYEQYF.

This clonotype has a count of ten or more. The chain recombines TRBV7-9 with TRBJ2-1; D remains ambiguous. Germline CDR1 SEHNR, CDR2 FQNEAQ (reference sequence). Trimming removed 5 bases from V and 10 bases from J, with 12 bases in between. There are 12 residues in the CDR3. The CDR3 DNA follows: TGTGCCAGCAGCGTACAGCCGAGGGAGCAGTTCTTC. Its protein product is CASSVQPREQFF.

This clonotype was detected many times. The V gene is TRBV2, the J gene TRBJ2-1; TRBD2 aligns across 9 bases. The CDR3 runs 15 residues. The J segment lost 9 bases and the V segment lost 1 base, leaving 7 bases of the junction unmatched. Germline V gene data show CDR1 as SNHLY and CDR2 as FYNNEI. This chain's CDR3 is CASSEGGRAIGEQFF. The CDR3 DNA follows: TGTGCCAGCAGTGAAGGCGGGAGGGCCATCGGTGAGCAGTTCTTC.

The table lists this clonotype with a few counts. The V gene is TRBV19, the J gene TRBJ1-5, with TRBD1 matching 9 bases. The CDR3 is 15 residues long. In germline, CDR1 is LNHDA, CDR2 SQIVND (reference sequence). V lost 5 bases and J lost 11; bases outside the gene matches: 13. In nucleotides, the CDR3 is TGTGCCAGTAGTCTCCGGGACAGGGCCGGGAGGGCCCAGCATTTT. Protein product: CASSLRDRAGRAQHF.

This clonotype was picked up a small number of times. V and J are TRBV6-5 and TRBJ2-7, with D tentatively TRBD1 (6 bases). Between the trimmed V and J ends, which lost 0 bases and 5 bases, there was a span of 11 bases. The length of the CDR3 is 14 residues. Germline lookup yields CDR1 MNHEY and CDR2 SVGAGI. The CDR3 bases are TGTGCCAGCAGTTACTCGAACAGGGCGAACGAGCAGTACTTC. It translates to CASSYSNRANEQYF.

In its sample, this clonotype was seen a few times. The chain carries TRBV30 and TRBJ2-3, with 9 bases that match TRBD2. Germline V gene lookup returns CDR1 GTSNPN and CDR2 SVGIG (reference sequence). The trim removed 6 bases at V and 3 bases at J, leaving 16 bases unmatched. The CDR3 sequence is 17 residues long. CDR3 sequence reads: CACRDLSGSGGTDTQYF. The DNA for the CDR3 is TGTGCCTGCCGCGATCTTAGCGGGAGCGGCGGAACAGATACGCAGTATTTT.

This clonotype was observed many times. The V gene is TRBV10-3, the J gene TRBJ1-1; 9 bases are shared with TRBD1. Germline loops: CDR1 ENHRY, CDR2 SYGVKD. The length of the CDR3 is 16 residues. V shed 2 bases and J 0 bases; nucleotides not matched to a gene: 4. The chain's CDR3 is CAISELTGGMNTEAFF. DNA for the CDR3: TGTGCCATCAGTGAGCTCACAGGGGGCATGAACACTGAAGCTTTCTTT.

V and J are TRBV12-3 or TRBV12-4 and TRBJ2-7; D is unresolved. V lost 6 bases to trimming and J lost 7 bases, with 13 bases between them. CDR3 length equals 12 residues. CDR3 in amino acids: CASSLTPPEQYF. The CDR3 coding sequence is TGTGCCAGCAGCCTGACCCCGCCAGAGCAGTACTTC.

In this sample, this clonotype turned up many times. The V gene is TRBV9, the J gene TRBJ1-1, with 8 bases lining up with TRBD1. CDR3 length: 14 amino acids. The germline gives CDR1 SGDLS, CDR2 YYNGEE. V lost 3 bases to trimming and J lost 1 base; unmatched junction nucleotides: 2. CDR3 in DNA: TGTGCCAGCAGCGGGACAGGGACGAACACTGAAGCTTTCTTT. This translates into CASSGTGTNTEAFF.

In its sample, this clonotype was seen a few times. This sequence joins TRBV6-1 and TRBJ1-1, with 8 positions matching TRBD1. This CDR3 has 15 amino acids. CDR1 MNHNS and CDR2 SASEGT come from the germline V gene. V was clipped by 1 base and J by 2 bases; unmatched bases: 3. The CDR3 DNA follows: TGTGCCAGCAGTGAAGAGGGGACAGGAAACACTGAAGCTTTCTTT. This translates into CASSEEGTGNTEAFF.

The gene calls are TRBV10-3 and TRBJ2-7; D is perhaps TRBD2 (6 bases). The CDR3 has 14 residues. Germline CDR1 is ENHRY and CDR2 is SYGVKD. V gave up 5 bases and J gave up 1 base, with 12 bases separating them. CDR3 DNA: TGTGCCATCAGTCTCGGGGGAGGATCCTACGAGCAGTACTTC. This translates into CAISLGGGSYEQYF.

In its sample, this clonotype was seen many times. V and J are TRBV3-1 and TRBJ2-1; tentatively, D is TRBD1 or TRBD2 (5 bases each). Trimming left V 0 bases short and J 2 bases short, with 11 bases between. This CDR3 has 16 amino acids. The germline gives CDR1 LGHDT, CDR2 YNNKEL (reference sequence). The CDR3 is CASSQDEGPPYNEQFF. DNA for the CDR3: TGTGCCAGCAGCCAAGATGAGGGACCCCCCTACAATGAGCAGTTCTTC.